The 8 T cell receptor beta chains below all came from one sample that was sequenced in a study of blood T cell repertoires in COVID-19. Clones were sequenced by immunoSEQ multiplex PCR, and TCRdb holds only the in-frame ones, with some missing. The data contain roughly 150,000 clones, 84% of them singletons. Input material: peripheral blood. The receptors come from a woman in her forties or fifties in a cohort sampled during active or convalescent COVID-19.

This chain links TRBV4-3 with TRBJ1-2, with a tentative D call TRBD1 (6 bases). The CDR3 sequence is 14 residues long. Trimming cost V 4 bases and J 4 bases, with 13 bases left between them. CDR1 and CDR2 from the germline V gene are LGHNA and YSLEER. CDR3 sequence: CASSPLGTLYGYTF. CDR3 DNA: TGCGCCAGCAGCCCGCTGGGGACACTCTATGGCTACACCTTC.

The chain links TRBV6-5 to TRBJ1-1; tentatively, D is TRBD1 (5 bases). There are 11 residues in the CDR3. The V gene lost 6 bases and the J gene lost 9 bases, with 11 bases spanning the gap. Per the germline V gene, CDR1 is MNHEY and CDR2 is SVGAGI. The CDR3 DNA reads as TGTGCCAGCAGCCCCGACAGTAAAGCTTTCTTT. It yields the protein CASSPDSKAFF.

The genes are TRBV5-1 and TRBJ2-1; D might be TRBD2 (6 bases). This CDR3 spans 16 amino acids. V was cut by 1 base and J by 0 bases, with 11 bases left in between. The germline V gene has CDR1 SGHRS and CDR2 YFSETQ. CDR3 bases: TGCGCCAGCAGCTTGATTGCGGGGAACTCCTACAATGAGCAGTTCTTC. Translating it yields CASSLIAGNSYNEQFF.

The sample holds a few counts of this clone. CDR3 amino acids: CASTLAGGQETQYF. The CDR3 DNA reads as TGTGCCAGCACCCTAGCGGGGGGGCAAGAGACCCAGTACTTC. This sequence joins TRBV7-9 and TRBJ2-5; 12 bases agree with TRBD2. The germline CDR1 and CDR2 sequences are SEHNR and FQNEAQ (reference sequence). The CDR3 sequence is 14 residues long. V trimming: 7 bases; J trimming: 2 bases; junction bases outside the gene matches: 2.

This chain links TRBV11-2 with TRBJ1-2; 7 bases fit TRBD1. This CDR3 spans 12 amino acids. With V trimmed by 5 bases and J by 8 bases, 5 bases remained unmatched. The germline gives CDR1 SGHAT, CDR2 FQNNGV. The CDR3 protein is CASSTQGVGYTF. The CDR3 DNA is TGTGCCAGCAGCACCCAGGGGGTCGGCTACACCTTC. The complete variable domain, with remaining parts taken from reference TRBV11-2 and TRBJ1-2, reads EAGVAQSPRYKIIEKRQSVAFWCNPISGHATLYWYQQILGQGPKLLIQFQNNGVVDDSQLPKDRFSAERLKGVDSTLKIQPAKLEDSAVYLCASSTQGVGYTFGSGTRLTVV.

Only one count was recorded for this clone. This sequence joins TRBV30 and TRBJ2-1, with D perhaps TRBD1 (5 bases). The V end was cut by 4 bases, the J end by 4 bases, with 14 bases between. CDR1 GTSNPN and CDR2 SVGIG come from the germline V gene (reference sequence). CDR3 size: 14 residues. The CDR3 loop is CAWNKGLHYNEQFF. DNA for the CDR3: TGTGCCTGGAATAAGGGGCTCCATTACAATGAGCAGTTCTTC.

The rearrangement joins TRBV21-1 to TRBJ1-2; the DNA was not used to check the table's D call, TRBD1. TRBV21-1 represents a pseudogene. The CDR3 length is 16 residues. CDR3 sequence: CASSKVCTGVKYGYTF. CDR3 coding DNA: TGTGCCAGCAGCAAAGTGTGTACAGGGGTCAAGTATGGCTACACCTTC.

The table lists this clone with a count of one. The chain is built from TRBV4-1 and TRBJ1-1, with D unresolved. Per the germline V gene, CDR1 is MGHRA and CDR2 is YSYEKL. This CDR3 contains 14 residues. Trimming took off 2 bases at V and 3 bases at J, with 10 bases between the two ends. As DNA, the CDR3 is TGCGCCAGCAGCCAAACCGACACCGACACTGAAGCTTTCTTT. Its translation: CASSQTDTDTEAFF.